The 3 T cell receptor beta chains presented below share a single source sample, sequenced in a study of T cell clonotyping in hematopoietic cell transplantation. This table comes from immunoSEQ multiplex PCR, and its TCRdb copy is limited to in-frame clones, with some not included. The profile shows about 10,000 clones, about half of them singletons. Material: peripheral blood mononuclear cells, obtained 100 days after allogeneic stem cell transplant. The receptors shown here come from a female patient aged 50 to 65 who had an allogeneic stem cell transplant from an unrelated donor, so the T cells may come from the graft donor. Some clones in this sample may be carry-over from other donors' samples.

The chain has TRBV4-1 and TRBJ1-5, with a possible D match to TRBD1 (6 bases). V lost 8 bases, J lost 7 bases, and 21 bases lay in between. Germline values: CDR1 MGHRA, CDR2 YSYEKL. There are 15 residues in the CDR3. The CDR3 sequence is CASGQGISDGQPQHF. In DNA form, the CDR3 reads TGCGCCAGCGGGCAGGGGATTTCCGACGGGCAGCCCCAGCATTTT.

The chain recombines TRBV28 with TRBJ2-4; no clear D. The CDR3 is made up of 12 amino acids. With 3 bases removed from V and 8 bases from J, the gap between germline ends came to 8 bases. Germline CDR1 reads MDHEN; CDR2 reads SYDVKM. CDR3 protein: CASSFDRDIQYF. Here the CDR3 DNA reads TGTGCCAGCAGTTTTGATCGTGACATTCAGTACTTC.

This sequence joins TRBV5-1 and TRBJ1-5, with no clear D. The germline CDR1 and CDR2 sequences are SGHRS and YFSETQ. The CDR3 loop spans 13 amino acids. Trimming removed 1 base from V and 6 bases from J, with 8 bases in between. The CDR3 bases are TGCGCCAGCAGCTTGACTGGGGTTCAGCCCCAGCATTTT. It codes for CASSLTGVQPQHF.